What follows are 16 T cell receptor beta chains derived from one specimen sequenced in a study of T cell responses to AZD1222 COVID-19 vaccine. Profiling relied on immunoSEQ multiplex PCR, and the TCRdb table lists in-frame clones only, not all of them. Of about 87,000 clones listed, roughly 90% are singletons. The specimen comprised peripheral blood, sampled on day 0 of AZD1222 vaccination. The receptors were sampled from an adult in good health.

The chain couples TRBV4-1 to TRBJ1-5; 7 nucleotides match TRBD1. The CDR3 has 15 residues. J gave up 3 bases and V 0 bases, and 2 bases lay outside the gene matches. Germline CDR1 MGHRA, CDR2 YSYEKL. CDR3 amino acids: CASSQEGGLNQPQHF. CDR3 DNA sequence: TGCGCCAGCAGCCAAGAAGGGGGCCTCAATCAGCCCCAGCATTTT.

The chain couples TRBV30 to TRBJ2-1, with 10 bases identical to TRBD1. In germline, CDR1 is GTSNPN, CDR2 SVGIG (reference sequence). This CDR3 comprises 12 residues. The junction had 2 bases not matched to a gene; V was cut back by 8 bases and J by 4 bases. CDR3 sequence reads: CAVDRGYNEQFF. The DNA of the CDR3 is TGTGCCGTGGACAGGGGGTACAATGAGCAGTTCTTC.

The rearrangement joins TRBV24-1 to TRBJ1-5; 8 bases align to TRBD1. From germline, CDR1 is KGHDR and CDR2 SFDVKD. This CDR3 has 15 residues. V was clipped by 4 bases and J by 9 bases; unmatched bases: 10. DNA for the CDR3: TGTGCCACCAGTGACGCTACAGGGGGATTGGGGCCCCAGCATTTT. It is translated as CATSDATGGLGPQHF.

A few counts support this clone. The chain links TRBV5-1 to TRBJ2-2; D is unclear. V was cut by 0 bases and J by 0 bases, with 9 bases left in between. The CDR3 has 16 residues. CDR1 SGHRS and CDR2 YFSETQ come from the germline V gene. In DNA, the CDR3 is TGCGCCAGCAGCTTGGCAGGAACTCCGAACACCGGGGAGCTGTTTTTT. The encoded protein is CASSLAGTPNTGELFF.

V is TRBV6-5 and J is TRBJ1-1; maybe TRBD1 (5 bases). This CDR3 is 16 amino acids long. CDR1 MNHEY and CDR2 SVGAGI come from the germline V gene. Trimming left V 0 bases short and J 0 bases short, with 11 bases between. In DNA form, the CDR3 reads TGTGCCAGCAGTTACTCAGGGGTCCCCGTGAACACTGAAGCTTTCTTT. Translation gives CASSYSGVPVNTEAFF.

The rearrangement links TRBV14 to TRBJ1-6, with D maybe TRBD1 (6 bases). Germline assignment: CDR1 SGHDN and CDR2 FVKESK. Trimming removed 3 bases from V and 2 bases from J, with 11 bases in between. This CDR3 is 16 amino acids long. The CDR3 spells CASSHPQGAYNSPLHF. The CDR3 nucleotides read TGTGCCAGCAGCCACCCACAGGGTGCCTATAATTCACCCCTCCACTTT.

The rearrangement links TRBV11-2 to TRBJ1-4; D remains ambiguous. This CDR3 contains 15 residues. Per the germline V gene, CDR1 is SGHAT and CDR2 is FQNNGV. The ends were cut back, 1 base at V and 3 bases at J, with 9 bases in the middle. In nucleotides, the CDR3 is TGTGCCAGCAGCTTAGGGCGGAATGCTAATGAAAAACTGTTTTTT. Translated: CASSLGRNANEKLFF.

A word on this clone: This sample includes further DNA sequences coding for the same CDR3. The V call is TRBV5-1, the J call TRBJ2-5, with unresolved D. The germline V gene has CDR1 SGHRS and CDR2 YFSETQ. The CDR3 sequence is 15 residues long. Between the trimmed V and J ends, which lost 0 bases and 1 base, there was a span of 10 bases. The CDR3 region has the DNA TGCGCCAGCAGCTTGGTTGCCGCTATCCAAGAGACCCAGTACTTC. It translates to CASSLVAAIQETQYF.

This chain's CDR3 is CASSFVAGGLNTGELFF. For the CDR3, the DNA is TGCGCCAGCAGCTTCGTAGCGGGAGGGCTAAACACCGGGGAGCTGTTTTTT. The chain is built from TRBV5-1 and TRBJ2-2; 11 bases match TRBD2. The germline V gene has CDR1 SGHRS and CDR2 YFSETQ. The CDR3 covers 17 residues. V trimming: 2 bases; J trimming: 2 bases; junction bases outside the gene matches: 5.

This clone was picked up one time. The genes are TRBV11-2 and TRBJ2-3; D is perhaps TRBD2 (6 bases). The CDR3 totals 15 residues. Trimming removed 5 bases from V and 1 base from J, with 13 bases in between. Germline CDR1 reads SGHAT; CDR2 reads FQNNGV. This CDR3 is CASSVGSPGTDTQYF. The CDR3 nucleotides are TGTGCCAGCAGCGTCGGGAGCCCTGGCACAGATACGCAGTATTTT.

The V and J genes are TRBV6-1 and TRBJ2-7, with 9 bases identical to TRBD2. The V segment lost 0 bases and the J segment 2 bases; nucleotides outside the gene matches: 2. The germline gives CDR1 MNHNS, CDR2 SASEGT. CDR3 length: 15 residues. The CDR3 here is CASSEASGGTYEQYF. In DNA, the CDR3 is TGTGCCAGCAGTGAAGCTAGCGGGGGTACCTACGAGCAGTACTTC.

The chain combines TRBV11-3 with TRBJ1-1, with D possibly being TRBD1 (5 bases). The V and J ends lost 5 bases and 4 bases respectively, with 20 bases between them. This CDR3 is 16 amino acids long. Germline assignment: CDR1 SGHNT and CDR2 YENEEA. Written as DNA, the CDR3 is TGTGCCAGCAGCGATTCATATGGGGGATACGGCACTGAAGCTTTCTTT. As protein: CASSDSYGGYGTEAFF.

This chain uses TRBV24-1 with TRBJ2-2; unclear D gene. Germline CDR1 and CDR2: KGHDR and SFDVKD. The CDR3 sequence is 16 residues long. V was clipped by 2 bases and J by 1 base, with 10 bases between them. The CDR3: CATSDSRTRNTGELFF. Written as DNA, the CDR3 is TGTGCCACCAGTGATTCGCGAACACGGAACACCGGGGAGCTGTTTTTT.

J is TRBJ2-1 and V is TRBV13; TRBD2 agrees at 13 bases. V gave up 3 bases and J gave up 8 bases; unmatched junction bases: 7. The germline gives CDR1 PRHDT, CDR2 FYEKMQ (reference sequence). The CDR3 runs to 16 residues. The DNA for the CDR3 is TGTGCCAGCAGCTTCGAAAGACTAGCGGGAGGCCATGAGCAGTTCTTC. Its translation: CASSFERLAGGHEQFF.

The chain carries TRBV28 and TRBJ2-7; the match to TRBD1 covers 8 bases. The germline V gene has CDR1 MDHEN and CDR2 SYDVKM. With V trimmed by 6 bases and J by 2 bases, 6 bases remained unmatched. The CDR3 runs to 14 residues. As DNA, the CDR3 is TGTGCCAGCAGAATTGACAGGGGACCCTACGAGCAGTACTTC. Its translation: CASRIDRGPYEQYF.

The chain carries TRBV9 and TRBJ1-2, with 10 bases aligning to TRBD1. The CDR3 is 16 amino acids. The trim removed 3 bases at V and 8 bases at J, leaving 13 bases unmatched. Germline V gene sequence: CDR1 SGDLS, CDR2 YYNGEE. The CDR3 sequence: CASSENVRDRGRGYTF. In DNA form, the CDR3 reads TGTGCCAGCAGCGAAAACGTCCGGGACAGGGGACGGGGCTACACCTTC.